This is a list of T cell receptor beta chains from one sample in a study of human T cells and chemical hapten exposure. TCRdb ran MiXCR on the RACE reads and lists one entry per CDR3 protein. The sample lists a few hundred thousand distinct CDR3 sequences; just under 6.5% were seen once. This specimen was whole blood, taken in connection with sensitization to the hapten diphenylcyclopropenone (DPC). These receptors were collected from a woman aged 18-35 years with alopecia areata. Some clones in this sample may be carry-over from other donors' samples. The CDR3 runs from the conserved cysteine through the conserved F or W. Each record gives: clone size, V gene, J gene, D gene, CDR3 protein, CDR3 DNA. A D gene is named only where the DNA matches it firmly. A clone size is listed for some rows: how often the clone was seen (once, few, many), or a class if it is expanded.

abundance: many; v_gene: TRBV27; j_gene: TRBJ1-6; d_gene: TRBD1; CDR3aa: CASSRDRGDSPLHF; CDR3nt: TGTGCCAGCAGCAGAGACAGGGGGGACTCACCCCTCCACTTT
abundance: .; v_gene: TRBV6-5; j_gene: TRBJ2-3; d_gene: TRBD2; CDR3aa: CASRPLAGTAVTQYF; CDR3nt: TGTGCCAGCAGACCACTAGCGGGGACCGCCGTTACGCAGTATTTT
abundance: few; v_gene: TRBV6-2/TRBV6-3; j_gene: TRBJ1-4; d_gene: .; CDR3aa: CASSYSGAVQDEKLFF; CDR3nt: TGTGCCAGCAGTTACTCTGGGGCCGTCCAAGATGAAAAACTGTTTTTT
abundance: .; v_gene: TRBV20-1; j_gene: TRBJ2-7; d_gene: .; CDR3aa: CSGIRQLNSYEQYF; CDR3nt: TGCAGTGGGATTAGACAGCTAAATTCCTACGAGCAGTACTTC
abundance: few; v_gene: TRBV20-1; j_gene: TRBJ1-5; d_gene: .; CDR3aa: CSASGGHYNQPQHF; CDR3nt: TGCAGTGCTAGCGGGGGGCATTACAATCAGCCCCAGCATTTT
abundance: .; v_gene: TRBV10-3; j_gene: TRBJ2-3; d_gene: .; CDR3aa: CAIDESDTLVSTDTQYF; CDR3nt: TGTGCCATTGACGAATCCGACACCCTCGTTAGCACAGATACGCAGTATTTT
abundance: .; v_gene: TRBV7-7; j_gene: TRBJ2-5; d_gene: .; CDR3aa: CASSLGASAAVRTQYF; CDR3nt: TGTGCTAGCAGCTTAGGGGCCAGCGCTGCCGTCCGGACCCAGTACTTC
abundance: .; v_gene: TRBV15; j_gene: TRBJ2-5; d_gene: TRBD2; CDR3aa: CATSFSGGAETQYF; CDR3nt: TGTGCCACCAGCTTCAGCGGGGGGGCGGAGACCCAGTACTTC
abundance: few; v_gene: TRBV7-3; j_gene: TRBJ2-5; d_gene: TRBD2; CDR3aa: CASSSTGIAGAQETQYF; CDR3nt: TGTGCCAGCAGCTCCACCGGGATAGCGGGGGCCCAAGAGACCCAGTACTTC
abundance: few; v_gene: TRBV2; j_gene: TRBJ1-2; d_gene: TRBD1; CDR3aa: CASRERQGMDGYTF; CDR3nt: TGTGCCAGCAGGGAAAGACAGGGAATGGATGGCTACACCTTC
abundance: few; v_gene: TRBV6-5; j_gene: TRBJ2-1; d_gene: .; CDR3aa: CASSYIQQGGEQFF; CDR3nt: TGTGCCAGCAGCTATATCCAGCAGGGCGGTGAGCAGTTCTTC
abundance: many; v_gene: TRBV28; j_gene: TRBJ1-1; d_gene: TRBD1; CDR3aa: CASSFHRGRGPNTEAFF; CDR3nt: TGTGCCAGCAGTTTCCACAGGGGGCGGGGTCCGAACACTGAAGCTTTCTTT
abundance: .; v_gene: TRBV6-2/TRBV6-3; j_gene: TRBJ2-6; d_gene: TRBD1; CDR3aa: CASSRDSAGSGANVLTF; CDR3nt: TGTGCCAGCAGCCGGGACAGTGCCGGCTCTGGGGCCAACGTCCTGACTTTC
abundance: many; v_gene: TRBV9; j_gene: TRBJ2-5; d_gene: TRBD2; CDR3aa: CASSPTSGQETQYF; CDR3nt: TGTGCCAGCAGCCCTACTAGCGGCCAAGAGACCCAGTACTTC
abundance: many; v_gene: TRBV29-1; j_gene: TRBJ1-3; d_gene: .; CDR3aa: CSVRDGRSGNTIYF; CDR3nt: TGCAGCGTTAGAGACGGCCGCTCTGGAAACACCATATATTTT
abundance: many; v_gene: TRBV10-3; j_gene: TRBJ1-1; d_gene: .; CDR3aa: CAIGVGEMNTEAFF; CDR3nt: TGTGCCATCGGGGTGGGAGAAATGAACACTGAAGCTTTCTTT
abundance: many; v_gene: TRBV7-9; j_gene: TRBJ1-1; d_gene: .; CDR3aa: CASSLYRDGTEAFF; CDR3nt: TGTGCCAGCAGCTTGTACAGGGATGGCACTGAAGCTTTCTTT
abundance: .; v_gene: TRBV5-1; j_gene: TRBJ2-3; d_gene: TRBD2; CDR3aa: CASSLRLAGGRTDTQYF; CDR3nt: TGCGCCAGCAGCTTGAGGCTAGCGGGGGGTAGAACAGATACGCAGTATTTT
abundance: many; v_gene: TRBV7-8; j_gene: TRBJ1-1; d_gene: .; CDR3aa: CASSLGTEWTEAFF; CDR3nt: TGTGCCAGCAGCTTAGGTACAGAGTGGACTGAAGCTTTCTTT
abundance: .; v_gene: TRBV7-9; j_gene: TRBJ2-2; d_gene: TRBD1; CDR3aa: CASSLAGTANTGELFF; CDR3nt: TGTGCCAGCAGCTTAGCCGGGACAGCGAACACCGGGGAGCTGTTTTTT
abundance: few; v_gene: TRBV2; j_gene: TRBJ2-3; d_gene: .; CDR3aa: CASNNLVDTQYF; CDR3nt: TGTGCCAGCAACAACTTAGTAGATACGCAGTATTTT
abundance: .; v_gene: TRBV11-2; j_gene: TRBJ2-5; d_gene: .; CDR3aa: CASSPRGVPSEGETQYF; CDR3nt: TGTGCCAGCAGCCCCAGGGGGGTACCCTCTGAAGGAGAGACCCAGTACTTC
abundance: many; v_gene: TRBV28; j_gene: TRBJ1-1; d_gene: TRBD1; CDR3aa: CASTETGGVTEAFF; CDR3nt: TGTGCCAGCACTGAAACAGGGGGCGTCACTGAAGCTTTCTTT
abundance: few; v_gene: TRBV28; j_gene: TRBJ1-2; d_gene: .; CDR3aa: CASRDRVPHGYTF; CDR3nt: TGTGCCAGTCGGGACCGGGTCCCACATGGCTACACCTTC
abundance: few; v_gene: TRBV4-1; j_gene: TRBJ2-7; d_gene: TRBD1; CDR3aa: CASSQDRTGGSYEQYF; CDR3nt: TGCGCCAGCAGCCAAGATCGCACAGGGGGCTCCTACGAGCAGTACTTC
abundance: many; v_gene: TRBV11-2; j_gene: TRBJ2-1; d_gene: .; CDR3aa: CASSSQGRRVPYNEQFF; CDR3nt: TGTGCCAGCAGCTCCCAGGGAAGGAGGGTTCCCTACAATGAGCAGTTCTTC
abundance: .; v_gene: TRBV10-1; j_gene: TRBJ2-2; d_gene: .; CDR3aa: CANPRRDQHANTGELVF; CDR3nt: TGCGCCAACCCTCGCCGGGACCAACACGCGAACACCGGGGAGCTGGTTTTT
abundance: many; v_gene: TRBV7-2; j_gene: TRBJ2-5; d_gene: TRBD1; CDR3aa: CASSLRGQVQETQYF; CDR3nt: TGTGCCAGCAGCTTAAGAGGACAGGTCCAAGAGACCCAGTACTTC